The 13 T cell receptor beta chains presented below share a single source sample, sequenced in a study of blood T cell repertoires in COVID-19. Assay: immunoSEQ multiplex PCR; the TCRdb copy retains only in-frame clones and omits some. This table holds a few hundred thousand clones, roughly 89% found once. The specimen was peripheral blood. The origin of the receptors is a woman aged 55-69 years with COVID-19, enrolled during active disease.

This chain connects TRBV27 to TRBJ1-1, with 7 bases matching TRBD1. The CDR3 sequence is 12 residues long. V shed 6 bases and J 5 bases; nucleotides not matched to a gene: 3. Germline V gene sequence: CDR1 MNHEY, CDR2 SMNVEV (reference sequence). In DNA, the CDR3 is TGTGCCAGCAGCACAGGGGAGACTGAAGCTTTCTTT. Its translation is CASSTGETEAFF.

The chain combines TRBV20-1 with TRBJ1-6; unclear D gene. Deletions cut 3 bases from V and 7 bases from J, with 10 bases between. The CDR3 spans 13 residues. Per the germline V gene, CDR1 is DFQATT and CDR2 is SNEGSKA (reference sequence). DNA for the CDR3: TGCAGTGCTAGTATCGGGTTAAATTCACCCCTCCACTTT. Its translation: CSASIGLNSPLHF.

The chain carries TRBV5-4 and TRBJ2-7; D perhaps matches TRBD1 (6 bases). CDR1 SGHNT and CDR2 YYREEE come from the germline V gene (reference sequence). Trimming shortened V by 5 bases and J by 2 bases, and 14 bases separated the two germline ends. The CDR3 covers 14 residues. The CDR3 sequence: CASRTGTLPYEQYF. CDR3 nucleotide sequence: TGTGCCAGCAGAACCGGGACACTACCCTACGAGCAGTACTTC. The full variable domain, completed using reference TRBV5-4 and TRBJ2-7, is ETGVTQSPTHLIKTRGQQVTLRCSSQSGHNTVSWYQQALGQGPQFIFQYYREEENGRGNFPPRFSGLQFPNYSSELNVNALELDDSALYLCASRTGTLPYEQYFGPGTRLTVT.

The chain has TRBV5-1 and TRBJ2-7; 8 bases fit TRBD2. The J segment lost 2 bases and the V segment lost 5 bases, leaving 0 bases of the junction unmatched. The length of the CDR3 is 12 residues. Germline loops: CDR1 SGHRS, CDR2 YFSETQ. The CDR3 coding sequence is TGCGCCAGCAGGCGGGGGGCCTACGAGCAGTACTTC. It is translated as CASRRGAYEQYF.

This clone was detected only once. This chain's CDR3 is CASSYSTGKSWDTEAFF. The DNA of the CDR3 is TGTGCCAGCAGTTACTCGACAGGGAAAAGTTGGGACACTGAAGCTTTCTTT. The V call is TRBV6-2 or TRBV6-3, the J call TRBJ1-1, with 7 bases aligning to TRBD1. Germline V lookup: CDR1 MNHEY, CDR2 SVGEGT. CDR3 length: 17 residues. V trimming: 0 bases; J trimming: 3 bases; junction bases outside the gene matches: 10.

This sequence joins TRBV7-3 and TRBJ2-3, with 8 nucleotides matching TRBD1. The CDR3 totals 14 residues. After removal of 5 bases from V and 2 bases from J, the junction contained 3 bases not matched to a gene. The germline gives CDR1 SGHTA, CDR2 FQGTGA. The CDR3 region has the DNA TGTGCCAGCAGCGAGGACAGGGCCACAGATACGCAGTATTTT. It yields the protein CASSEDRATDTQYF.

The chain employs TRBV7-8 and TRBJ1-2; 8 bases align to TRBD1. Germline lookup yields CDR1 SGHVS and CDR2 FQNEAQ. The CDR3 is 13 residues long. Germline trimming cut 4 bases from V and 8 bases from J; bases unmatched to any gene: 6. CDR3 region: CASSSTGGLGYTF. Here the CDR3 DNA reads TGTGCCAGCAGCTCTACAGGGGGGCTAGGCTACACCTTC.

J is TRBJ1-1 and V is TRBV18; 11 bases match TRBD1. CDR1 is KGHSH and CDR2 is LQKENI in the germline V gene. J lost 5 bases, V lost 4 bases, and 6 bases had no gene match. The CDR3 is made up of 15 amino acids. As DNA, the CDR3 is TGTGCCAGCTCACAAGGGACAGGGGGTCGAACTGAAGCTTTCTTT. Translation gives CASSQGTGGRTEAFF.

This clone was observed a single time. CDR3: CASRTGSYNSPLHF. CDR3 DNA sequence: TGTGCCAGCAGGACAGGGTCCTATAATTCACCCCTCCACTTT. The rearrangement joins TRBV6-5 to TRBJ1-6, with 7 bases lining up with TRBD1. Germline V gene data show CDR1 as MNHEY and CDR2 as SVGAGI. Trimming took 6 bases from V and 1 from J; bases not matched to a gene: 0. The CDR3 runs 14 residues.

The chain links TRBV27 to TRBJ2-1, with D possibly matching TRBD1 (6 bases). The CDR3 is 12 residues long. Germline CDR1 and CDR2: MNHEY and SMNVEV (reference sequence). V was clipped by 5 bases and J by 7 bases, with 9 bases between them. The CDR3: CASSDRLNEQFF. The CDR3 DNA sequence: TGTGCCAGCAGTGACAGGTTGAATGAGCAGTTCTTC.

The V and J genes are TRBV6-5 and TRBJ1-1; the D is unclear. V was cut by 0 bases and J by 0 bases, with 8 bases left in between. Germline CDR1 reads MNHEY; CDR2 reads SVGAGI. The CDR3 extends over 15 amino acids. CDR3 sequence (DNA): TGTGCCAGCAGTTACTCGGCCGGGGTGAACACTGAAGCTTTCTTT. As protein: CASSYSAGVNTEAFF.

V gene TRBV2 combines with J gene TRBJ2-5; the match to TRBD2 covers 15 bases. The CDR3 contains 16 residues. CDR1 SNHLY and CDR2 FYNNEI come from the germline V gene. V dropped 5 bases and J dropped 4; count of bases not matched to a gene: 5. The CDR3 protein is CASSFGTSGGRETQYF. In nucleotides, the CDR3 is TGTGCCAGCAGTTTTGGGACTAGCGGGGGGCGAGAGACCCAGTACTTC.

This rearrangement joins TRBV19 to TRBJ2-1; 9 nucleotides line up with TRBD1. Germline V gene data show CDR1 as LNHDA and CDR2 as SQIVND (reference sequence). The CDR3 has 15 residues. The ends lost 7 bases at V and 1 base at J; junction bases unmatched: 5. DNA of the CDR3: TGTGCCAGTAACCCCGACAGGGGGTCCTACAATGAGCAGTTCTTC. Translation gives CASNPDRGSYNEQFF. Full variable domain (rest looked up from reference TRBV19 and TRBJ2-1): DGGITQSPKYLFRKEGQNVTLSCEQNLNHDAMYWYRQDPGQGLRLIYYSQIVNDFQKGDIAEGYSVSREKKESFPLTVTSAQKNPTAFYLCASNPDRGSYNEQFFGPGTRLTVL.